This T cell receptor (beta chain) was observed in a study of OX40 agonist ivuxolimab in advanced cancers. Broadly, across the study: The costimulatory receptor OX40 (CD134) was targeted by ivuxolimab, a fully human IgG2 agonistic monoclonal antibody. Among the roughly 50 dose-escalation patients, approximately 20 had hepatocellular carcinoma, some 15 melanoma, 9 renal cell carcinoma and 9 head and neck cancer. The paper covers the monotherapy dose-escalation part of the phase I ivuxolimab trial, which included N of about 50 patients. Intravenous ivuxolimab was administered to patients every 2 weeks at six dose levels: 0.01, 0.1, 0.3, 1.5, 3 and 10 mg/kg. Prior anti-PD-1, anti-PD-L1 or anti-CTLA-4 therapy was permitted, and 30% to 45% of dose-escalation patients had received checkpoint inhibitors. In the dose-escalation cohort, 82.7% of patients were male, and the mean age was roughly 60 years, with a range of about 20 to 90. Partial responses were achieved by three dose-escalation patients, of whom one had hepatocellular carcinoma and two had cutaneous melanoma. Peripheral TCRbeta sequencing was intended to test whether TCR sequence diversity was altered and clonal T-cell expansion was caused by ivuxolimab.

Overall study results and their limits: The antigen specificity of the peripheral T cells that underwent clonal expansion was not determined. Low levels of normalized T-cell clonal expansion were also seen in some patients who did not respond. Clonal expansion of both CD4+ and CD8+ blood T cells was observed from baseline to week 6 at doses 0.1 to 3.0 mg/kg. Partial responders in the 0.1-3.0 mg/kg groups had among the lowest normalized peripheral clonal expansion, especially among CD8+ T cells. After ivuxolimab, more expanded clones were found on average in CD8+ T cells than in CD4+ T cells.

Of note for this clone: What antigen it recognizes has not been identified. Qualities for individual bases were not recorded, and no much larger clone is one base off.

Patients with autoimmune disease history or receiving systemic immunosuppression were excluded from the trial. Peripheral blood for TCR sequencing was drawn from every dose cohort at baseline, at cycle 4 day 1 and at cycle 7 day 1. The samples were taken from a phase I, first-in-human, multicenter, open-label dose-escalation trial of ivuxolimab. Adults with locally advanced or metastatic melanoma, renal cell, hepatocellular, or head and neck squamous cell carcinoma were enrolled in the trial. Before TCR sequencing, CD4+ T cells and CD8+ T cells from peripheral blood were sorted into separate populations. Genomic DNA was isolated from the sorted cells so that the TCRbeta CDR3 region could be sequenced. The immunoSEQ Assay was used to sequence the TCRbeta CDR3 regions. The table was pulled from immuneACCESS by TCRdb, which kept in-frame rearrangements only. Such tables lose some clones; where checked, under half of the loss comes from unresolved V genes, and the rest has no known cause. This sample holds 37,000 or so clones; almost 80% were observed only once. Jointly, the top ten make up under 25% of the sample.

The CDR3 sequence holds 15 residues, the cysteine and phenylalanine included. Of all the DNA, just the CDR3 is kept, 45 bases in frame from base 1. The germline V gene sets CDR1 to SQVTM and CDR2 to ANQGSEA. V lost 2 bases and J lost 5 bases, and the count of bases not matched to a germline gene is 11. The receptor's source is an adult with an advanced solid tumor such as melanoma, head and neck, liver or kidney cancer. The receptor chain draws on TRBV29-1 and TRBJ1-1; the junction holds 7 bases that match TRBD1. The sequences come from CD4+ or CD8+ T cells sorted from blood, collected in a trial of the OX40 agonist ivuxolimab. The sequence in DNA is TGCAGCGTTGAAACACCCCCAGGGGGGCGGACTGAAGCTTTCTTT. The resulting protein is CSVETPPGGRTEAFF.